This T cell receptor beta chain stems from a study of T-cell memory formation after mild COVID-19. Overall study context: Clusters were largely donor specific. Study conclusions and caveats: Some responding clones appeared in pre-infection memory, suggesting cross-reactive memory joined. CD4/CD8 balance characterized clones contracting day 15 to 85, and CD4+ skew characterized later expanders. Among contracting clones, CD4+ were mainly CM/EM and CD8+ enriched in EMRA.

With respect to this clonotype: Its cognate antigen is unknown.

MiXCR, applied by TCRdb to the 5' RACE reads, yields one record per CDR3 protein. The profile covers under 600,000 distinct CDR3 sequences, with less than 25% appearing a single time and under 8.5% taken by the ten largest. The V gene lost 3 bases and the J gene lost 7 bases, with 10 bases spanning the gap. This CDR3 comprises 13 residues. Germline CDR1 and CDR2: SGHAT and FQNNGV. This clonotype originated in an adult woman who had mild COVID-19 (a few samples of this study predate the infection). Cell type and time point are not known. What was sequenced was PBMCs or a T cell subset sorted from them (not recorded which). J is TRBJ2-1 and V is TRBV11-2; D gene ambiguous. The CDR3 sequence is CASSFELENEQFF. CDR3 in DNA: TGTGCCAGCAGCTTTGAGTTAGAGAATGAGCAGTTCTTC.